What follows are 30 T cell receptor beta chains derived from one specimen sequenced in a study of cytomegalovirus exposure and HLA in healthy donors. In the PCR, 60 Vbeta and 13 Jbeta primers were used. Libraries were prepared by immunoSEQ multiplex PCR; TCRdb keeps only in-frame clonotypes and omits some of them. The table includes under 200,000 clones, about three quarters detected once. The sequenced sample was PBMCs. These receptors all come from a man in his fifties in good health and CMV-seropositive.

The chain has TRBV5-1 and TRBJ2-4; a possible D gene is TRBD1 (5 bases). From germline, CDR1 is SGHRS and CDR2 YFSETQ. The CDR3 runs to 16 residues. V shed 0 bases and J shed 10 bases, with 20 bases lying between them. This CDR3 reads CASSLEGATPFVIQYF. The CDR3 DNA is TGCGCCAGCAGCTTGGAAGGGGCAACCCCGTTCGTAATTCAGTACTTC.

This rearrangement joins TRBV11-2 to TRBJ2-7; no definite D call. CDR1 SGHAT and CDR2 FQNNGV come from the germline V gene. Trimming removed 5 bases at V and 3 bases at J, with 8 bases between. CDR3 length equals 12 residues. The DNA of the CDR3 is TGTGCCAGCAGCGCAAACAACTACGAGCAGTACTTC. Translation gives CASSANNYEQYF. Combining the CDR3 with reference TRBV11-2 and TRBJ2-7 gives the whole variable domain EAGVAQSPRYKIIEKRQSVAFWCNPISGHATLYWYQQILGQGPKLLIQFQNNGVVDDSQLPKDRFSAERLKGVDSTLKIQPAKLEDSAVYLCASSANNYEQYFGPGTRLTVT.

The chain has TRBV4-3 and TRBJ1-5; a weak D match, TRBD1 (6 bases). Trimming stripped 0 bases from V and 7 bases from J, with 13 bases between. The CDR3 is 15 amino acids. The germline V gene encodes CDR1 LGHNA and CDR2 YSLEER. The CDR3 is CASSQEGRGGQPQHF. As DNA, the CDR3 is TGCGCCAGCAGCCAAGAGGGCAGGGGTGGACAGCCCCAGCATTTT.

The J gene is TRBJ1-2, the V gene TRBV25-1; TRBD1 aligns across 7 bases. The CDR3 runs to 15 residues. J was trimmed by 6 bases and V by 1 base; bases with no gene match: 8. Germline V gives CDR1 MGHDK, CDR2 SYGVNS. The CDR3 reads CASSEFVQGEHGYTF. CDR3 in DNA: TGTGCCAGCAGTGAATTTGTTCAGGGGGAACATGGCTACACCTTC.

The genes are TRBV6-5 and TRBJ1-1; D is uncertain. Trimming took 6 bases from V and 6 from J, leaving 8 bases between them. CDR1 is MNHEY and CDR2 is SVGAGI in the germline V gene. This CDR3 has 11 residues. CDR3 nucleotides: TGTGCCAGCAGCTCGGGTGCTGAAGCTTTCTTT. Amino acids: CASSSGAEAFF.

This chain links TRBV5-1 with TRBJ1-1, with 9 bases lining up with TRBD1. This CDR3 spans 14 amino acids. Germline values: CDR1 SGHRS, CDR2 YFSETQ. The junction had 6 bases not matched to a gene; V was cut back by 5 bases and J by 4 bases. CDR3 protein: CASSDRGSGTEAFF. The CDR3 DNA reads TGCGCCAGCAGTGACAGGGGGAGCGGCACTGAAGCTTTCTTT. Filled out from reference TRBV5-1 and TRBJ1-1, the complete variable domain reads KAGVTQTPRYLIKTRGQQVTLSCSPISGHRSVSWYQQTPGQGLQFLFEYFSETQRNKGNFPGRFSGRQFSNSRSEMNVSTLELGDSALYLCASSDRGSGTEAFFGQGTRLTVV.

V gene TRBV4-1 combines with J gene TRBJ2-1; 14 bases align to TRBD2. J was trimmed by 9 bases and V by 5 bases; bases with no gene match: 6. CDR3 length: 15 amino acids. Germline loops: CDR1 MGHRA, CDR2 YSYEKL. CDR3 region: CASSFGTSGGGEQFF. CDR3 bases: TGCGCCAGCAGCTTCGGGACTAGCGGGGGTGGTGAGCAGTTCTTC.

The genes are TRBV5-1 and TRBJ1-2; 9 bases are a match to TRBD1. The junction had 6 bases not matched to a gene; V was cut back by 1 base and J by 8 bases. The CDR3 consists of 14 residues. Germline loops: CDR1 SGHRS, CDR2 YFSETQ. The CDR3 region has the DNA TGCGCCAGCAGCTTGACAGGGGGCGCGGAAGGCTACACCTTC. Its protein is CASSLTGGAEGYTF.

The chain carries TRBV9 and TRBJ2-1, with TRBD2 identical over 10 bases. Germline V CDR1 and CDR2: SGDLS, YYNGEE. The CDR3 length is 15 residues. J lost 4 bases, V lost 6 bases, and 7 bases had no gene match. The CDR3 protein is CASNLAGALYNEQFF. Written as DNA, the CDR3 is TGTGCCAGCAACCTAGCGGGGGCCCTTTACAATGAGCAGTTCTTC.

The chain is built from TRBV6-1 and TRBJ1-3; D perhaps matches TRBD1 (5 bases). In germline, CDR1 is MNHNS, CDR2 SASEGT. With 10 bases removed from V and 3 bases from J, the gap between germline ends came to 16 bases. The CDR3 runs to 14 residues. The CDR3, as DNA: TGTGCCACGGGGGTTTCCAGAAATGGAAACACCATATATTTT. It translates to CATGVSRNGNTIYF.

The V and J genes are TRBV19 and TRBJ1-1, with D possibly being TRBD1 (5 bases). This CDR3 is 13 amino acids long. Trimming shortened V by 3 bases and J by 10 bases, and 15 bases separated the two germline ends. Per germline, CDR1 LNHDA and CDR2 SQIVND (reference sequence). The DNA for the CDR3 is TGTGCCAGTAGTATTACAGGAACTCGCCTAGCTTTCTTT. Translated: CASSITGTRLAFF.

The chain combines TRBV2 with TRBJ1-6; D may be TRBD1 (5 bases). This CDR3 has 14 residues. V was cut by 6 bases and J by 7 bases, with 13 bases left in between. CDR1 SNHLY and CDR2 FYNNEI come from the germline V gene. The CDR3 protein is CASSFRGLNSPLHF. For the CDR3, the DNA is TGTGCCAGCAGCTTCCGGGGACTAAATTCACCCCTCCACTTT.

The chain uses TRBV18 and TRBJ2-7, with D possibly being TRBD2 (5 bases). CDR3 length equals 13 residues. V lost 0 bases to trimming and J lost 7 bases, with 10 bases between them. The germline gives CDR1 KGHSH, CDR2 LQKENI. CDR3: CASSPPGVGEQYF. For the CDR3, the DNA is TGTGCCAGCTCACCACCGGGAGTTGGTGAGCAGTACTTC.

The V and J genes are TRBV19 and TRBJ1-1; no definite D call. Trimming took off 5 bases at V and 0 bases at J, with 10 bases between the two ends. CDR1 and CDR2 (germline): LNHDA, SQIVND (reference sequence). The CDR3 has 14 amino acids. The CDR3 DNA sequence: TGTGCCAGTAGTCCCCTAGGAGTGAACACTGAAGCTTTCTTT. Encoded protein: CASSPLGVNTEAFF.

This clone was observed a few times. The V and J genes are TRBV5-1 and TRBJ2-5; D not resolved. Germline V gene data show CDR1 as SGHRS and CDR2 as YFSETQ. V lost 0 bases to trimming and J lost 7 bases, with 13 bases between them. The CDR3 spans 14 residues. The DNA for the CDR3 is TGCGCCAGCAGCTTGGCCCGCCCAGATGGGACCCAGTACTTC. Amino acids: CASSLARPDGTQYF.

The chain combines TRBV6-1 with TRBJ1-1; 10 bases fit TRBD1. Germline loops: CDR1 MNHNS, CDR2 SASEGT. The CDR3 is 14 residues long. V was clipped by 4 bases and J by 4 bases; unmatched bases: 3. In nucleotides, the CDR3 is TGTGCCAGCAGTGGGACAGGGGGGAGCACTGAAGCTTTCTTT. Its protein product is CASSGTGGSTEAFF.

The gene calls are TRBV7-2 and TRBJ1-2, with 7 positions matching TRBD1. The CDR3 covers 14 residues. Germline CDR1 and CDR2: SGHTA and FQGNSA. V shed 2 bases, J shed 8 bases, and the junction held 8 bases outside the gene matches. The CDR3 protein is CASSLTSGGGGYTF. For the CDR3, the DNA is TGTGCCAGCAGCTTAACTTCAGGGGGTGGAGGCTACACCTTC.

V and J are TRBV9 and TRBJ1-1; D not resolved. V was shortened by 4 bases and J by 0 bases, with 10 bases between the two germline ends. Germline V lookup: CDR1 SGDLS, CDR2 YYNGEE. This CDR3 spans 14 amino acids. The CDR3 coding sequence is TGTGCCAGCAGCCCACGGGATATGAACACTGAAGCTTTCTTT. This gives the protein CASSPRDMNTEAFF.

The V gene is TRBV7-2, the J gene TRBJ1-5; perhaps TRBD1 as D (5 bases). V was trimmed by 0 bases and J by 1 base, leaving 7 bases between them. This CDR3 contains 15 residues. Per germline, CDR1 SGHTA and CDR2 FQGNSA. Here the CDR3 DNA reads TGTGCCAGCAGCTTAGCGCGGGGGAGCAATCAGCCCCAGCATTTT. This codes for CASSLARGSNQPQHF.

This clone was picked up one time. V gene TRBV6-1 combines with J gene TRBJ2-5; tentatively, D is TRBD1 (5 bases). Trimming left V 2 bases short and J 5 bases short, with 15 bases between. The germline CDR1 and CDR2 sequences are MNHNS and SASEGT. CDR3 length: 15 amino acids. This chain's CDR3 is CASSELGWGPETQYF. The CDR3 nucleotides read TGTGCCAGCAGTGAACTAGGTTGGGGCCCGGAGACCCAGTACTTC.

CDR3 loop: CASSLDIGRVGEQYF. CDR3 coding DNA: TGTGCCAGCAGCTTGGACATCGGCAGGGTGGGGGAGCAGTACTTC. V is TRBV5-6 and J is TRBJ2-7, with D possibly TRBD1 on 5 matching bases. Germline CDR1 SGHDT, CDR2 YYEEEE. The CDR3 loop spans 15 amino acids. Trimming removed 0 bases from V and 7 bases from J, with 17 bases in between.

There are a few counts of this clone. The chain is built from TRBV5-5 and TRBJ1-5, with D hard to call. Trimming stripped 1 base from V and 5 bases from J, with 7 bases between. This CDR3 is 13 amino acids long. Germline V gene data show CDR1 as SGHKS and CDR2 as YYEKEE (reference sequence). CDR3 sequence (DNA): TGTGCCAGCAGCTTGTCCCCCGATCAGCCCCAGCATTTT. Translating it yields CASSLSPDQPQHF.

J is TRBJ2-2 and V is TRBV2; the D gene is possibly TRBD1 (6 bases). The germline CDR1 and CDR2 sequences are SNHLY and FYNNEI. V lost 6 bases and J lost 6, with 17 bases in between. The CDR3 sequence is 15 residues long. This CDR3 reads CASRFGTPGSGELFF. The CDR3 DNA reads TGTGCCAGCAGATTCGGGACACCCGGGTCCGGGGAGCTGTTTTTT.

The chain couples TRBV29-1 to TRBJ1-1, with a possible D match to TRBD1 (5 bases). The germline V gene has CDR1 SQVTM and CDR2 ANQGSEA. The CDR3 length is 12 residues. Trimming pared 4 bases from V and 4 bases from J, leaving 10 bases between. CDR3: CSVGGESTEAFF. For the CDR3, the DNA is TGCAGCGTTGGGGGGGAGTCCACTGAAGCTTTCTTT.

CDR3 DNA sequence: TGTGCCAGCAGTATGGCAGGGAACACTGAAGCTTTCTTT. This encodes CASSMAGNTEAFF. J is TRBJ1-1 and V is TRBV6-1; D is ambiguous. The V gene's germline CDR1 is MNHNS and CDR2 SASEGT. The V gene lost 5 bases and the J gene lost 1 base, with 8 bases spanning the gap. The CDR3 spans 13 residues.

The V gene is TRBV9, the J gene TRBJ2-2, with D possibly matching TRBD2 (7 bases). CDR3 length: 16 residues. Trimming took off 4 bases at V and 6 bases at J, with 19 bases between the two ends. Per the germline V gene, CDR1 is SGDLS and CDR2 is YYNGEE. The CDR3 nucleotides read TGTGCCAGCAGCCCATGGGGGGGGGCCATTTCCGGGGAGCTGTTTTTT. Protein product: CASSPWGGAISGELFF.

This chain links TRBV28 with TRBJ2-3; no reliable D call. Germline CDR1 reads MDHEN; CDR2 reads SYDVKM. The CDR3 sequence is 14 residues long. V was clipped by 8 bases and J by 0 bases, with 12 bases between them. The CDR3 DNA is TGTGCCAGCGTCAGGATCTCTAGCACAGATACGCAGTATTTT. It translates to CASVRISSTDTQYF.

The chain's CDR3 is CASSRIPGQGTDTQYF. DNA of the CDR3: TGTGCCAGCAGCCGGATACCGGGACAGGGCACAGATACGCAGTATTTT. The rearrangement links TRBV7-7 to TRBJ2-3; 8 bases agree with TRBD1. The V and J ends lost 5 bases and 1 base, in that order; junction bases with no gene match: 8. The CDR3 is made up of 16 amino acids. The germline gives CDR1 SSHAT, CDR2 FNYEAQ (reference sequence).

This chain uses TRBV14 with TRBJ2-7; D possibly corresponds to TRBD1 (5 bases). The V gene lost 1 base and the J gene lost 1 base, with 11 bases spanning the gap. Germline V gene lookup returns CDR1 SGHDN and CDR2 FVKESK. This CDR3 spans 15 amino acids. The CDR3 loop reads CASSQAGKRSYEQYF. The CDR3 bases are TGTGCCAGCAGCCAAGCAGGGAAAAGATCCTACGAGCAGTACTTC.

This chain links TRBV5-5 with TRBJ1-5; 7 positions match TRBD1. This CDR3 contains 14 residues. Unmatched junction bases numbered 10, after V lost 4 bases and J lost 9 bases. Looked up from germline, CDR1 is SGHKS and CDR2 is YYEKEE (reference sequence). The DNA of the CDR3 is TGTGCCAGCAGCCCGCAGGGGGAAGTGGGGCCCCAGCATTTT. Translating it yields CASSPQGEVGPQHF.